This is a list of T cell receptor beta chains from one sample in a study of shared clonotypes between healthy human individuals. TCRdb's table, derived via immunoSEQ multiplex PCR, lists solely in-frame clones and lacks some. The profile covers about 820,000 clones, with almost 95% appearing a single time and about 24% taken by the ten largest. Input material: naive CD8+ T cells sorted from blood. These receptors all come from a man aged 25-45 years in good health. The conserved cysteine and the conserved F or W are not part of the CDR3 here. Each record gives: clone size, V gene, CDR3 protein. Rows give clone size only sometimes, using once, few, many, or a class for an expanded clone.

>NA|TRBV27
ASSHGQGGNYGYT
>NA|TRBV6-6
ASSSSWVSYEQY
>NA|TRBV28
ASSSTGTGSNEQF
>NA|TRBV5-4
AIPGGDTEAF
>NA|TRBV13
ASSPGTGDEQF
>NA|TRBV15
ATSRDLGTSNEQF
>NA|TRBV6-5
ASAVGAPDTQY
>NA|TRBV29-1
SVKGQSSYNEQF
>NA|TRBV7-2
ASSFRGDSLYNEQF
>NA|TRBV5-1
ASSLGLDLDTQY
>NA|TRBV27
ASSSLADTANEQF
>NA|TRBV28
ASSPAGVGYEQY
>NA|TRBV6-5
ASSYSNSYGYT
>NA|TRBV10-3
AISWDSLRNEQF
>NA|TRBV5-6
ASSLVVAKNIQY
>NA|TRBV29-1
SASGTPKAPETQY
>NA|TRBV27
ASSPPPGTSRNEQF
>NA|TRBV9
ASSVGGQTEAF
>NA|TRBV27
ASSKTSGRPLSSYNEQF
>NA|TRBV14
ASSQVAAGDEQY
>NA|TRBV28
ASSLWASGHNEQF
>NA|TRBV7-6
ASSSTKREATDTQY
>NA|TRBV29-1
SVEGASGSSYNEQF
>NA|TRBV19
ASSPIQGALGQY
>NA|TRBV28
ASNSDRNTEAF
>NA|TRBV7-6
ASSLVLAGGPGYEQY
>NA|TRBV2
ASRWAMNTEAF
>NA|TRBV29-1
SVETGVDYEQY
>NA|TRBV6-5
ASSSTSQSGNEQF
>NA|TRBV7-7
ASSLAGSNTGELF
>once|TRBV2
ASSVGGGGLLSTDTQY
>NA|TRBV10-1
VRGGTISSSNQPQH
>NA|TRBV25-1
ASSEYDTIYEQY
>NA|TRBV6-5
ASIPLAGGADTQY
>once|TRBV25-1
ASSVPEGARTGANVLT
>NA|TRBV29-1
SVVEDGEQY
>once|TRBV10-3
AIKRTGTLNTEAF
>once|TRBV7-8
ASSLGGTGGAEQY
>NA|TRBV10-1
ASSESKASGAWGYEQY
>NA|TRBV18
ASSPGTSQETQY
>once|TRBV5-4
ASSGDSSYEQY
>NA|TRBV10-1
ASSESTAGEHNEQF
>NA|TRBV9
ASSVSTREGRYNEQF
>once|TRBV28
ASSLSYAYEQY
>NA|TRBV7-6
ASSLEQAGASYNEQF
>NA|TRBV7-2
ASSLAEGLEETQY
>NA|TRBV4-1
ASSQSRLHTDTQY
>NA|TRBV29-1
SVGASRDIYEQY
>NA|TRBV7-3
ASSPRDRGSDEQF
>NA|TRBV6-5
ASSSLEGLEPQH
>NA|TRBV27
ALKQGGSPEQY
>NA|TRBV2
ASSEVFGQGPDTQY
>NA|TRBV19
ASSWTDTQY
>once|TRBV29-1
SVESGLAGGMEYLETQY
>few|TRBV12-5
ASGSTGGLGELF
>few|TRBV28
ASSLRGGLQPQH
>few|TRBV28
ASSLLSLLEASTDTQY